A single sample is the source of the 9 T cell receptor beta chains below, sequenced in a study of identifying expanded T cells in peripheral blood. Assay: immunoSEQ multiplex PCR; the TCRdb copy retains only in-frame clones and omits some. The profile covers about 100,000 clones, with roughly 88% appearing a single time and 5.5% taken by the ten largest. Sequencing was carried out using blood. These receptors were obtained from a person aged 18-70 years in good health.

CDR3 region: CASSLEATYKYRDEKLFF. In DNA, the CDR3 is TGCGCCAGCAGCTTGGAAGCTACCTACAAGTATCGTGATGAAAAACTGTTTTTT. The rearrangement joins TRBV5-1 to TRBJ1-4; D not certain. Per the germline V gene, CDR1 is SGHRS and CDR2 is YFSETQ. The length of the CDR3 is 18 residues. Trimming took off 0 bases at V and 6 bases at J, with 21 bases between the two ends.

The chain's CDR3 is CASSEARNIGYTF. CDR3 in DNA: TGTGCCAGCAGTGAAGCCCGGAACATCGGCTACACCTTC. The V and J genes are TRBV6-1 and TRBJ1-2; D ambiguous. The CDR3 spans 13 residues. Germline lookup yields CDR1 MNHNS and CDR2 SASEGT. V was trimmed by 0 bases and J by 8 bases, leaving 10 bases between them.

V is TRBV5-6 and J is TRBJ1-6; TRBD1 agrees at 9 bases. Per germline, CDR1 SGHDT and CDR2 YYEEEE. The CDR3 runs 14 residues. After removal of 4 bases from V and 9 bases from J, the junction contained 5 bases not matched to a gene. The CDR3 protein is CASSTGQGISPLHF. The CDR3 region has the DNA TGTGCCAGCAGCACCGGACAGGGGATTTCACCCCTCCACTTT.

V and J are TRBV27 and TRBJ1-1; TRBD1 aligns across 8 bases. Germline CDR1 is MNHEY and CDR2 is SMNVEV (reference sequence). The CDR3 has 16 residues. With V trimmed by 6 bases and J by 3 bases, 12 bases remained unmatched. CDR3 DNA: TGTGCCAGCAGCCCGGTCGTAGACAGGGGAGACACTGAAGCTTTCTTT. Translating it yields CASSPVVDRGDTEAFF.

The chain has TRBV9 and TRBJ2-1; D is uncertain. Germline assignment: CDR1 SGDLS and CDR2 YYNGEE. Trimming took off 4 bases at V and 8 bases at J, with 16 bases between the two ends. The CDR3 is made up of 14 amino acids. The CDR3 DNA is TGTGCCAGCAGCTCTCCTACTGCTGGAGATGAGCAGTTCTTC. Translating gives CASSSPTAGDEQFF.

This chain joins TRBV18 and TRBJ1-1; D ambiguous. The germline gives CDR1 KGHSH, CDR2 LQKENI. The CDR3 is 14 amino acids. Trimming took 2 bases from V and 1 from J, leaving 8 bases between them. CDR3 sequence reads: CASSPGQTNTEAFF. Written as DNA, the CDR3 is TGTGCCAGCTCACCAGGCCAGACGAACACTGAAGCTTTCTTT.

This chain connects TRBV12-5 to TRBJ2-1, with 12 bases matching TRBD2. Trimming removed 6 bases from V and 4 bases from J; junction bases left unmatched: 10. Germline V gives CDR1 LGHNT, CDR2 FRNRAP. The CDR3 has 17 residues. CDR3 region: CASGRTSGTIEYNEQFF. DNA of the CDR3: TGTGCTAGTGGAAGGACTAGCGGGACCATCGAATACAATGAGCAGTTCTTC.

V is TRBV13 and J is TRBJ2-7, with TRBD1 matching 10 bases. CDR1 is PRHDT, CDR2 FYEKMQ, per germline (reference sequence). The V and J ends lost 5 bases and 2 bases, in that order; junction bases with no gene match: 3. The CDR3 spans 14 residues. Here the CDR3 DNA reads TGTGCCAGCAGCCGAGGACAGGGGGCCTACGAGCAGTACTTC. It codes for CASSRGQGAYEQYF.

The rearrangement links TRBV30 to TRBJ1-4; 8 nucleotides match TRBD1. V dropped 3 bases and J dropped 3; count of bases not matched to a gene: 9. This CDR3 is built from 16 residues. Germline V CDR1 and CDR2: GTSNPN, SVGIG (reference sequence). CDR3 in amino acids: CAWRPLTGAPNEKLFF. The CDR3 nucleotides are TGTGCCTGGAGACCATTGACAGGGGCTCCTAATGAAAAACTGTTTTTT.